The present TCR beta chain was sequenced within a study of blood T cell repertoires in COVID-19. Germline-derived CDR1 and CDR2 are SGHRS and YFSETQ. This CDR3 region has 14 residues. The V gene lost 0 bases and the J gene lost 6 bases, with 7 bases spanning the gap. Original data processing: Quantification of nucleated cells was approximated via reference gene primer amplification. TCRdb's copy holds only in-frame clones and misses some; the assay was immunoSEQ multiplex PCR. D and trimming were read from the DNA, whereas the V and J calls and clone size are those reported in that table. Of over 200,000 clones in the sample, roughly nine tenths were seen once.

This TCR was sampled from a woman between 45 and 60 years old in a cohort exposed to, infected with or recovered from COVID-19 (not recorded which). The chain recombines TRBV5-1 with TRBJ1-6; TRBD1 might be the D (6 bases). Sequenced material: PBMCs or T cells enriched from blood (not recorded which). DNA for the CDR3: TGCGCCAGCAGCTTGGGACAGGCTAATTCACCCCTCCACTTT. Protein sequence: CASSLGQANSPLHF.